This is a list of T cell receptor beta chains from one sample in a study of shared clonotypes between healthy human individuals. TCRdb keeps only in-frame clones here, not all; method: immunoSEQ multiplex PCR. The table has roughly 2 million clones, roughly 94% seen once. The source material was naive CD4+ T cells sorted from blood. The receptors were gathered from a man younger than 30 in good health. Each CDR3 is given with its conserved first and last residue. The order of the fields is J gene, V gene, CDR3 protein.

J gene: TRBJ1-1; V gene: TRBV30; CDR3 protein: CAWTRLGQRNTEAFF
J gene: TRBJ1-5; V gene: TRBV10-3; CDR3 protein: CAISESMMGNQPQHF
J gene: TRBJ1-5; V gene: TRBV23-1; CDR3 protein: CASIDRGAVYSNQPQHF
J gene: TRBJ1-2; V gene: TRBV5-1; CDR3 protein: CASSSDNYGYTF
J gene: TRBJ1-4; V gene: TRBV7-9; CDR3 protein: CASSLAGQRINEKLFF
J gene: TRBJ1-5; V gene: TRBV23-1; CDR3 protein: CASRRKHRDGNQPQHF
J gene: TRBJ1-1; V gene: TRBV30; CDR3 protein: CAWSVGPGNTEAFF
J gene: TRBJ2-7; V gene: TRBV29-1; CDR3 protein: CSVEDDRGVEQYF
J gene: TRBJ2-1; V gene: TRBV7-2; CDR3 protein: CASSLSQREYDEQFF
J gene: TRBJ1-3; V gene: TRBV6-5; CDR3 protein: CASSYNQGSGNTIYF
J gene: TRBJ1-6; V gene: TRBV6-5; CDR3 protein: CASSRTELNSPLHF
J gene: TRBJ2-1; V gene: TRBV25-1; CDR3 protein: CAQPTRGEGNNEQFF
J gene: TRBJ2-2; V gene: TRBV12-5; CDR3 protein: CASGLPPTIAGELFF
J gene: TRBJ2-5; V gene: TRBV5-1; CDR3 protein: CASSTYSLTSRQGTQYF
J gene: TRBJ2-3; V gene: TRBV5-1; CDR3 protein: CASSLEGMLRGDTQYF
J gene: TRBJ2-2; V gene: TRBV5-6; CDR3 protein: CASSLSHTGELFF
J gene: TRBJ1-1; V gene: TRBV4-1; CDR3 protein: CASSHGSTLNTEAFF